This TCR beta chain was captured by sequencing in a study of shared clonotypes between healthy human individuals. CDR3 length equals 15 residues. CDR1 is SGHTA and CDR2 is FQGNSA in the germline V gene. V was pared by 1 base and J by 7 bases, with 7 bases of the junction left unmatched. Genomic DNA (from each subset) was split evenly across several immunoSEQ plates. Profiling relied on immunoSEQ multiplex PCR, and the TCRdb table lists in-frame clones only, not all of them. The data show about 1 million clones, with about 76% seen just once and around 1.5% held by the top ten. The chain employs TRBV7-2 and TRBJ1-2; 9 bases line up with TRBD1. Material for sequencing was memory CD4+ T cells sorted from blood. Subset noted: CD45RA-negative fraction. The sequence was obtained from a man aged 18 to 29 in good health. The CDR3 bases are TGTGCCAGCAGCTTAGTGTTTGGACAGGGGTCTGGCTACACCTTC. Its translation: CASSLVFGQGSGYTF.